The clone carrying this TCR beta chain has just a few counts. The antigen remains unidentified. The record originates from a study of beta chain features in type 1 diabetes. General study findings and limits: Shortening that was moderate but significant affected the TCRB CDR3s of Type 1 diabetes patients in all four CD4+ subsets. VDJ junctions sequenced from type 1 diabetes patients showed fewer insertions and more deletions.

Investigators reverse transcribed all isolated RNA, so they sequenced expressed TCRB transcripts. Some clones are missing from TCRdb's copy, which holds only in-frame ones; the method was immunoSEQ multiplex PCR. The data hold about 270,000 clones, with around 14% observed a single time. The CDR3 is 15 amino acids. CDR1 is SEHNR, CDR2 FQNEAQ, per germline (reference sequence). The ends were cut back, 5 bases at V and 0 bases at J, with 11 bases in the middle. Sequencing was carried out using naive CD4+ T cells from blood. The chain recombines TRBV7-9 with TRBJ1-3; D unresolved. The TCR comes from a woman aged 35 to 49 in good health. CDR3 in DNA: TGTGCCAGCAGCACTACCCCTGGCTCTGGAAACACCATATATTTT. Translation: CASSTTPGSGNTIYF.